This note documents a single T cell receptor beta chain sequence. The sample comes from a study of blood T cell repertoires in COVID-19. Study context: Acute and convalescent COVID-19 specimens originated in the United States, Italy and Spain. Sample material is recorded as cDNA or gDNA derived from T cells, B-cell-depleted T cells, or PBMCs.

Source study methods: For nucleated cells, counts were estimated from reference gene primer amplification. Profiled with immunoSEQ multiplex PCR; TCRdb holds only in-frame clones, not every one. The DNA was the basis for D and trimming; V, J and clone size are from that table. The sample lists approximately 200,000 clones; just under 90% were seen once. With V trimmed by 0 bases and J by 4 bases, 6 bases remained unmatched. Germline values: CDR1 SGHRS, CDR2 YFSETQ. CDR3 length equals 15 residues. The clonotype comes from a man in his fifties or sixties who had recovered from COVID-19. The sequenced sample consisted of peripheral blood. The rearrangement links TRBV5-1 to TRBJ2-7, with TRBD1 matching over 8 bases. CDR3 sequence (DNA): TGCGCCAGCAGCTTGGTTGCAGGGGGCGGATACGAGCAGTACTTC. Translated, it gives CASSLVAGGGYEQYF.